The 24 T cell receptor beta chains in this list originate from one sample, sequenced in a study of technical replicates of blood from several donors (dated by TCRdb to the late 2010s). The protocol used for the library was the immunoSEQ multiplex PCR assay. The clones in this table, taken by TCRdb from immuneACCESS, are in-frame only. Not every clone is retained; where verified, under half of the shortfall comes from an unresolved V gene, and the cause of the rest is unknown. The sample table contains about 83,000 clones; only one count was recorded for 91% of them. The ten top clones hold about 0.39% of the sample. The source material was T cells isolated from PBMCs. Receptors originate from a human donor in good health.

The chain links TRBV30 to TRBJ1-2; weak D call: TRBD1 (5 bases). CDR3 length: 12 residues. V lost 3 bases and J lost 4, with 9 bases in between. Germline V lookup: CDR1 GTSNPN, CDR2 SVGIG (reference sequence). This chain's CDR3 is CAWSAGPYGYTF. CDR3 DNA sequence: TGTGCCTGGAGCGCAGGGCCCTATGGCTACACCTTC.

The chain links TRBV25-1 to TRBJ1-2; no clear D. The CDR3 covers 14 residues. Looked up from germline, CDR1 is MGHDK and CDR2 is SYGVNS. V lost 3 bases and J lost 3, with 11 bases in between. This CDR3 reads CASSDGLGDYGYTF. The CDR3 nucleotides are TGTGCCAGCAGTGATGGCCTGGGAGACTATGGCTACACCTTC.

This chain connects TRBV7-9 to TRBJ1-4, with D possibly TRBD1 on 6 matching bases. Germline assignment: CDR1 SEHNR and CDR2 FQNEAQ (reference sequence). Trimming stripped 2 bases from V and 4 bases from J, with 11 bases between. The CDR3 loop spans 15 amino acids. CDR3 amino acids: CASSLSRTVNEKLFF. CDR3 sequence (DNA): TGTGCCAGCAGCTTAAGTAGGACAGTTAATGAAAAACTGTTTTTT.

This rearrangement joins TRBV9 to TRBJ2-2; 8 bases line up with TRBD2. The V gene's germline CDR1 is SGDLS and CDR2 YYNGEE. The CDR3 sequence is 17 residues long. V lost 3 bases, J lost 4 bases, and 11 bases stayed unmatched. CDR3 nucleotide sequence: TGTGCCAGCAGCGACCAACGGGGGGGTACGGTCACCGGGGAGCTGTTTTTT. This encodes CASSDQRGGTVTGELFF. The complete variable domain, with remaining parts taken from reference TRBV9 and TRBJ2-2, reads DSGVTQTPKHLITATGQRVTLRCSPRSGDLSVYWYQQSLDQGLQFLIQYYNGEERAKGNILERFSAQQFPDLHSELNLSSLELGDSALYFCASSDQRGGTVTGELFFGEGSRLTVL.

The rearrangement links TRBV9 to TRBJ2-1; the match to TRBD2 covers 7 bases. The ends lost 2 bases at V and 5 bases at J; junction bases unmatched: 4. The CDR3 runs 14 residues. The germline V gene encodes CDR1 SGDLS and CDR2 YYNGEE. CDR3 nucleotides: TGTGCCAGCAGCGTTACGGGAGGTAACAATGAGCAGTTCTTC. Its protein is CASSVTGGNNEQFF.

The chain uses TRBV19 and TRBJ1-2; a possible D gene is TRBD1 (5 bases). CDR3 size: 14 residues. Germline V gives CDR1 LNHDA, CDR2 SQIVND (reference sequence). Trimming cost V 0 bases and J 2 bases, with 7 bases left between them. Here the CDR3 DNA reads TGTGCCAGTAGTATAGATCGGGGGAACTATGGCTACACCTTC. Residues: CASSIDRGNYGYTF.

About this clone: Different DNA sequences within this sample yield the same CDR3. In DNA, the CDR3 is TGTGCCAGCAGCTTGGGACAAAACACTGAAGCTTTCTTT. Translated: CASSLGQNTEAFF. The chain employs TRBV7-3 and TRBJ1-1; TRBD1 might be the D (6 bases). Germline V lookup: CDR1 SGHTA, CDR2 FQGTGA. Trimming took off 3 bases at V and 2 bases at J, with 7 bases between the two ends. CDR3 length equals 13 residues.

The chain is built from TRBV27 and TRBJ2-7, with D maybe TRBD1 (5 bases). This CDR3 comprises 15 residues. Germline-derived CDR1 and CDR2 are MNHEY and SMNVEV (reference sequence). Trimming took off 4 bases at V and 3 bases at J, with 16 bases between the two ends. In DNA, the CDR3 is TGTGCCAGCAGTTCCCAGGGCAGGTTTTACTACGAGCAGTACTTC. The encoded protein is CASSSQGRFYYEQYF.

The chain recombines TRBV7-9 with TRBJ2-5; D call uncertain. The germline gives CDR1 SEHNR, CDR2 FQNEAQ (reference sequence). This CDR3 contains 15 residues. Trimming pared 2 bases from V and 1 base from J, leaving 11 bases between. CDR3 sequence reads: CASSLRETSQETQYF. DNA of the CDR3: TGTGCCAGCAGCTTACGAGAGACATCCCAAGAGACCCAGTACTTC.

The chain employs TRBV5-1 and TRBJ2-7, with D possibly being TRBD1 (5 bases). There are 12 residues in the CDR3. V was trimmed by 2 bases and J by 3 bases, leaving 6 bases between them. The V gene's germline CDR1 is SGHRS and CDR2 YFSETQ. The chain's CDR3 is CASSLGHYEQYF. Written as DNA, the CDR3 is TGCGCCAGCAGCTTAGGACACTACGAGCAGTACTTC.

This chain links TRBV2 with TRBJ2-3; D may be TRBD2 (5 bases). CDR1 is SNHLY and CDR2 is FYNNEI in the germline V gene. The CDR3 contains 15 residues. V shed 3 bases and J shed 3 bases, with 13 bases lying between them. CDR3 nucleotides: TGTGCCAGCAGTGATCCGGCGAGGGTGACAGATACGCAGTATTTT. Translated, it gives CASSDPARVTDTQYF.

The chain employs TRBV28 and TRBJ2-2; TRBD1 matches at 9 bases. Germline-derived CDR1 and CDR2 are MDHEN and SYDVKM. The length of the CDR3 is 18 residues. Trimming cost V 7 bases and J 2 bases; bases outside gene matches: 14. CDR3 DNA: TGTGCCAGCACCACGCCTTTCTGGACAGGGGAAAACACCGGGGAGCTGTTTTTT. Protein product: CASTTPFWTGENTGELFF.

The V call is TRBV10-3, the J call TRBJ1-5; D might be TRBD1 (6 bases). The germline CDR1 and CDR2 sequences are ENHRY and SYGVKD. Trimming cost V 7 bases and J 3 bases, with 10 bases left between them. The CDR3 is made up of 13 amino acids. CDR3 region: CAITGDINQPQHF. The CDR3 DNA reads as TGTGCCATCACCGGGGACATCAATCAGCCCCAGCATTTT.

The V call is TRBV27, the J call TRBJ2-5; D gene uncertain. Germline-derived CDR1 and CDR2 are MNHEY and SMNVEV (reference sequence). The CDR3 is 12 residues long. V was pared by 6 bases and J by 5 bases, with 10 bases between. As DNA, the CDR3 is TGTGCCAGCAGCGGGTATAGCGAGACCCAGTACTTC. Translated: CASSGYSETQYF.

The rearrangement joins TRBV10-2 to TRBJ2-2, with 7 bases lining up with TRBD2. J gave up 3 bases and V 7 bases, and 5 bases lay outside the gene matches. CDR1 and CDR2 from the germline V gene are WSHSY and SAAADI. The CDR3 runs to 14 residues. The CDR3, as DNA: TGCGCCAGCAAGGGAGGGAAGGACACCGGGGAGCTGTTTTTT. It codes for CASKGGKDTGELFF.

V usage is TRBV7-6 and J usage is TRBJ2-5; the D is unclear. The CDR3 has 17 residues. The V and J ends lost 0 bases and 2 bases respectively, with 16 bases between them. Germline CDR1 is SGHVS and CDR2 is FNYEAQ. CDR3 coding DNA: TGTGCCAGCAGCTTAGCCTGGAGAGGAGCCCGGCAAGAGACCCAGTACTTC. Translating gives CASSLAWRGARQETQYF.

The DNA for the CDR3 is TGTGCCATCAGTGAGCGAACAGGGGCCGGGGCCAACGTCCTGACTTTC. It specifies CAISERTGAGANVLTF. J is TRBJ2-6 and V is TRBV10-3; 7 nucleotides line up with TRBD1. Germline values: CDR1 ENHRY, CDR2 SYGVKD. V was clipped by 2 bases and J by 4 bases; unmatched bases: 5. CDR3 length: 16 residues.

This sequence joins TRBV30 and TRBJ1-6; 7 bases fit TRBD1. Germline values: CDR1 GTSNPN, CDR2 SVGIG (reference sequence). CDR3 length: 13 residues. With 0 bases clipped from V and 15 bases from J, the junction kept 8 bases outside the gene matches. Written as DNA, the CDR3 is TGTGCCTGGAGTGTGGGGTCTGGGACAGACCTCCACTTT. Protein sequence: CAWSVGSGTDLHF.

The chain is built from TRBV18 and TRBJ2-2; tentative D call: TRBD1 (5 bases). The germline CDR1 and CDR2 sequences are KGHSH and LQKENI. This CDR3 has 14 amino acids. Trimming left V 3 bases short and J 5 bases short, with 10 bases between. The CDR3 nucleotides read TGTGCCAGCTCACCGGACCAGGGAACCGGGGAGCTGTTTTTT. Translation gives CASSPDQGTGELFF. The full variable domain, rest sourced from reference TRBV18 and TRBJ2-2, is NAGVMQNPRHLVRRRGQEARLRCSPMKGHSHVYWYRQLPEEGLKFMVYLQKENIIDESGMPKERFSAEFPKEGPSILRIQQVVRGDSAAYFCASSPDQGTGELFFGEGSRLTVL.

This chain connects TRBV5-1 to TRBJ1-4, with D perhaps TRBD1 (5 bases). V was trimmed by 0 bases and J by 6 bases, leaving 12 bases between them. The CDR3 totals 15 residues. CDR1 is SGHRS, CDR2 YFSETQ, per germline. The DNA of the CDR3 is TGCGCCAGCAGCTTGGTACCAGGGTTAGATGAAAAACTGTTTTTT. This translates into CASSLVPGLDEKLFF.

The rearrangement links TRBV27 to TRBJ1-1; TRBD1 aligns across 7 bases. V lost 3 bases and J lost 0; bases outside the gene matches: 4. This CDR3 has 15 residues. Germline lookup yields CDR1 MNHEY and CDR2 SMNVEV (reference sequence). In DNA, the CDR3 is TGTGCCAGCAGTTTTGTAGGGGGCCTGAACACTGAAGCTTTCTTT. As protein: CASSFVGGLNTEAFF.

The chain carries TRBV7-2 and TRBJ2-7; 7 nucleotides line up with TRBD2. From germline, CDR1 is SGHTA and CDR2 FQGNSA. V shed 1 base, J shed 8 bases, and the junction held 11 bases outside the gene matches. The CDR3 is 15 residues long. The chain's CDR3 is CASSLGGLPSLQQYF. CDR3 DNA: TGTGCCAGCAGCTTAGGGGGACTACCGAGTCTCCAGCAGTACTTC.

V and J are TRBV15 and TRBJ2-5, with TRBD1 identical over 11 bases. The junction had 5 bases not matched to a gene; V was cut back by 4 bases and J by 1 base. CDR3 length: 16 residues. Germline V gives CDR1 LNHNV, CDR2 YYDKDF (reference sequence). The CDR3 nucleotides read TGTGCCACCAGCAAGGGACAGGGGGGCCTCCAAGAGACCCAGTACTTC. Its protein product is CATSKGQGGLQETQYF. The entire variable domain, with the rest obtained from reference TRBV15 and TRBJ2-5, is as follows: DAMVIQNPRYQVTQFGKPVTLSCSQTLNHNVMYWYQQKSSQAPKLLFHYYDKDFNNEADTPDNFQSRRPNTSFCFLDIRSPGLGDTAMYLCATSKGQGGLQETQYFGPGTRLLVL.

The gene calls are TRBV4-3 and TRBJ2-1, with a tentative D call TRBD2 (6 bases). The germline CDR1 and CDR2 sequences are LGHNA and YSLEER. This CDR3 spans 16 amino acids. The V end was cut by 7 bases, the J end by 0 bases, with 16 bases between. CDR3 sequence: CASNDDLASSYNEQFF. Here the CDR3 DNA reads TGCGCCAGCAACGATGACCTAGCGAGCTCCTACAATGAGCAGTTCTTC.